This T cell receptor (beta chain) was found in a study of blood T cell repertoires in COVID-19. Study context: COVID-19 samples collected from the United States, Italy and Spain covered acute and convalescent phases. T cells, B-cell-depleted T cells, or PBMCs supplied cDNA or gDNA.

Per the original methods: Nucleated cell counts were estimated from reference gene primer amplification. Assay: immunoSEQ multiplex PCR; the TCRdb copy retains only in-frame clones and omits some. V and J calls and clone size are as listed in that table; D and trimming were resolved from the DNA. There are roughly 72,000 clones in the sample; 90% occur only once, and 2.5% lies in the top ten. CDR1 and CDR2 from the germline V gene are SGDLS and YYNGEE. The CDR3 contains 15 residues. V shed 0 bases and J 0 bases; nucleotides not matched to a gene: 0. The receptor's source is a human donor in a cohort sampled during active COVID-19. The sample was peripheral blood. The J gene is TRBJ1-3, the V gene TRBV9; 7 nucleotides agree with TRBD1. The CDR3 protein is CASSVGQGSGNTIYF. CDR3 DNA sequence: TGTGCCAGCAGCGTAGGACAGGGCTCTGGAAACACCATATATTTT.